This TCR beta chain was recorded in a study of Ad26.COV2.S vaccination and SARS-CoV-2 variants. Across the whole study: The trial was COV1001 and the donor's arm was Ad26.COV2.S.

In regard to this clone: Antigen specificity is unknown.

Study-level points and caveats: It was reported that spike-specific CD8+ and CD4+ T cell responses were substantially broad after vaccination.

Measured with immunoSEQ multiplex PCR; TCRdb has only the in-frame clones, and not every one. The table includes 350,000 to 400,000 clones, 75% to 90% detected once. Treatment denoted: 19 received Ad26.COV2.S at low or high dose, single or two shots; 5 received placebo; per-sample allocation not given. Repertoires come from day 63 after the first vaccine or placebo injection. Germline V CDR1 and CDR2: ENHRY, SYGVKD. The CDR3 loop spans 12 amino acids. Trimming shortened V by 11 bases and J by 2 bases, and 13 bases separated the two germline ends. The chain has TRBV10-3 and TRBJ2-7; possible D gene TRBD2, 5 bases. The input for sequencing was peripheral blood, taken in a trial of Ad26.COV2.S vaccine versus placebo. This TCR was recovered from a person aged 18-65 years who received the Ad26.COV2.S COVID-19 vaccine or a placebo. The CDR3 DNA follows: TGTGCCGTCGTCGGGGATACCTACGAGCAGTACTTC. This codes for CAVVGDTYEQYF.